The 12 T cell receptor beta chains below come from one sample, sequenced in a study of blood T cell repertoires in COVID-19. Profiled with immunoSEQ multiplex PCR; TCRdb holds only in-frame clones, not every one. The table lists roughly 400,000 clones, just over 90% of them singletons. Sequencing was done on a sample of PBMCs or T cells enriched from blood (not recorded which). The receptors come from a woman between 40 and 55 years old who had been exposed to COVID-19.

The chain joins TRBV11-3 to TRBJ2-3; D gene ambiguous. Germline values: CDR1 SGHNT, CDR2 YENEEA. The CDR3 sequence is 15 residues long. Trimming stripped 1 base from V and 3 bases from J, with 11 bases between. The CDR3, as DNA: TGTGCCAGCAGCTTAGTTGAAGCAATGACAGATACGCAGTATTTT. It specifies CASSLVEAMTDTQYF.

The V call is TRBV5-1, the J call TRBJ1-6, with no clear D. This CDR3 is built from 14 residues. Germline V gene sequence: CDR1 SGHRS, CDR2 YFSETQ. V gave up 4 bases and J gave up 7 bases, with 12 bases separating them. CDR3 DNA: TGCGCCAGCAGCATCGGACCGGGAAATTCACCCCTCCACTTT. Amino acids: CASSIGPGNSPLHF.

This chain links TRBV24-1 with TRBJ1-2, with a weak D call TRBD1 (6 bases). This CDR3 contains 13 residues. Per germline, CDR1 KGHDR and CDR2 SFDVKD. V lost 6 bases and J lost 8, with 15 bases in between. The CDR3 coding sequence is TGTGCCACCAGTATGGCAGGGGCGCAGGGCTACACCTTC. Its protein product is CATSMAGAQGYTF.

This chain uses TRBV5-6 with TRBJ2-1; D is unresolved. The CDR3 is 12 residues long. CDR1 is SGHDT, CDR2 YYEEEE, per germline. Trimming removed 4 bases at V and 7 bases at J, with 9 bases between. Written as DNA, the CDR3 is TGTGCCAGCAGCCGGTTAGTTAATGAGCAGTTCTTC. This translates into CASSRLVNEQFF.

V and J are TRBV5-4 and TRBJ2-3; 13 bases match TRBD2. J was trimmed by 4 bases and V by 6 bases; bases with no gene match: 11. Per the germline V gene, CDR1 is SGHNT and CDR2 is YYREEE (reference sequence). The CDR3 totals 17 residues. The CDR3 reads CASTRLAGGLGSDTQYF. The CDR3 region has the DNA TGTGCCAGCACCAGACTAGCGGGGGGTTTGGGGTCAGATACGCAGTATTTT.

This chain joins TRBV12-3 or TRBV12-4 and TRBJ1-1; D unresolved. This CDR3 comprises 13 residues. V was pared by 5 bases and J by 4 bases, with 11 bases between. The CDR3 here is CASSQNGGTEAFF. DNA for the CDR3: TGTGCCAGCAGTCAAAACGGTGGCACTGAAGCTTTCTTT.

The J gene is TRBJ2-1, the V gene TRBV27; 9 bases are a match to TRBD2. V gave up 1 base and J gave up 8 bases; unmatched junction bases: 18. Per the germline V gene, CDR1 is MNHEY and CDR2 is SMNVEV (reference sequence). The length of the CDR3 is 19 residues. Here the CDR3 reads CASSLYFGGSGRSGHEQFF. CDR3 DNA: TGTGCCAGCAGTTTATACTTTGGGGGTAGCGGGAGATCTGGCCATGAGCAGTTCTTC.

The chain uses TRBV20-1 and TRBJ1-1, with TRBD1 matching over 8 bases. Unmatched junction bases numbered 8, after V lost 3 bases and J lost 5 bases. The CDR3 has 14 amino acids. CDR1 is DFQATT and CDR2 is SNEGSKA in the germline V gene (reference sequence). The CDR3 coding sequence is TGCAGTGCTAGTCGGTACAGGGGGAAGACTGAAGCTTTCTTT. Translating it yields CSASRYRGKTEAFF.

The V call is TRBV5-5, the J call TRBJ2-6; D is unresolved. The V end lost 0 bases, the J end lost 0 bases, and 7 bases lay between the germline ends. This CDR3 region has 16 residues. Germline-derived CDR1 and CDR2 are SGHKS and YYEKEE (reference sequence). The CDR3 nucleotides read TGTGCCAGCAGCTTGGTACAAACCTCTGGGGCCAACGTCCTGACTTTC. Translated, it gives CASSLVQTSGANVLTF. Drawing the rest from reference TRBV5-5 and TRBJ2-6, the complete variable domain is DAGVTQSPTHLIKTRGQQVTLRCSPISGHKSVSWYQQVLGQGPQFIFQYYEKEERGRGNFPDRFSARQFPNYSSELNVNALLLGDSALYLCASSLVQTSGANVLTFGAGSRLTVL.

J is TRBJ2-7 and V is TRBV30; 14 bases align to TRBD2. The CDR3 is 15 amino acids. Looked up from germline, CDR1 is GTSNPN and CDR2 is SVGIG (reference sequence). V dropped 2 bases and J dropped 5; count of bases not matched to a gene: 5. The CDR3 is CAWSPTSGRGNEQYF. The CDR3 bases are TGTGCCTGGAGTCCGACTAGCGGGAGGGGGAACGAGCAGTACTTC.

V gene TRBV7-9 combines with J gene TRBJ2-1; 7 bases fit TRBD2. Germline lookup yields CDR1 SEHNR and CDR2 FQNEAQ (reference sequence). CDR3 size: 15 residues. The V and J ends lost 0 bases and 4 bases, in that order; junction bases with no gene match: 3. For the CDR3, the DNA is TGTGCCAGCAGCTTAGCGGGAGGGCATTACAATGAGCAGTTCTTC. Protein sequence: CASSLAGGHYNEQFF.

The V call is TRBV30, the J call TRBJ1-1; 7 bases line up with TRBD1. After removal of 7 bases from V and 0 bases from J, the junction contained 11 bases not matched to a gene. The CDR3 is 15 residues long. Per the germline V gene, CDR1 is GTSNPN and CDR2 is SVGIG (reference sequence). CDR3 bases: TGTGCCTCAGGAAGAATGACAGGGTTGAACACTGAAGCTTTCTTT. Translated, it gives CASGRMTGLNTEAFF.